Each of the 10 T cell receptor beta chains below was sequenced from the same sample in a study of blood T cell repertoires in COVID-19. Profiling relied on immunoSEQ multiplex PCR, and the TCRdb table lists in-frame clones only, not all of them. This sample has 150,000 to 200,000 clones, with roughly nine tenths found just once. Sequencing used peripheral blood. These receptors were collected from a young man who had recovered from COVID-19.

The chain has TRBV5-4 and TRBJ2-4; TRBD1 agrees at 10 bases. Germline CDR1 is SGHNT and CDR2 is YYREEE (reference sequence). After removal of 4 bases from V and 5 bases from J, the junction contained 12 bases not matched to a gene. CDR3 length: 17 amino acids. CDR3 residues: CASSLPGTGVRENIQYF. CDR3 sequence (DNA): TGTGCCAGCAGCCTACCCGGGACAGGGGTCCGAGAAAACATTCAGTACTTC.

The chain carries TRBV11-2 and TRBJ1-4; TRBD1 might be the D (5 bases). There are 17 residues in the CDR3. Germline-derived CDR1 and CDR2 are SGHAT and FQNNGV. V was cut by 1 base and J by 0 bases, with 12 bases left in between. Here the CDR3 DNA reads TGTGCCAGCAGCTTAGCAGGGATGGGGTCAACTAATGAAAAACTGTTTTTT. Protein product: CASSLAGMGSTNEKLFF.

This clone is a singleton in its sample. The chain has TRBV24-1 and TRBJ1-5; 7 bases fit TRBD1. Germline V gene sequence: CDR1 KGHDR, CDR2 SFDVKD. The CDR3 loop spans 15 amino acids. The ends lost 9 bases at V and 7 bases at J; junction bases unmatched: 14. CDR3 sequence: CATDRPTGQEQPQHF. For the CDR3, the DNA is TGTGCCACCGATAGGCCGACAGGGCAAGAACAGCCCCAGCATTTT.

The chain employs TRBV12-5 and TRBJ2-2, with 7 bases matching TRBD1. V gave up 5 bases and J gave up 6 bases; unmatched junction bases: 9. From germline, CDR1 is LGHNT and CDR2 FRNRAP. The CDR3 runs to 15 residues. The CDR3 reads CASGRDSMVSGELFF. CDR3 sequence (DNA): TGTGCTAGTGGTAGGGACAGCATGGTCTCCGGGGAGCTGTTTTTT.

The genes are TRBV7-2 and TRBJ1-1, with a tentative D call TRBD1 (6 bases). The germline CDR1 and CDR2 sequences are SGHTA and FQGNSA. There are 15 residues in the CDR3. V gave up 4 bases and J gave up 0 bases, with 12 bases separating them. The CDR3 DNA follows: TGTGCCAGCAGCTCCACAGGGACGGTGAACACTGAAGCTTTCTTT. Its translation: CASSSTGTVNTEAFF.

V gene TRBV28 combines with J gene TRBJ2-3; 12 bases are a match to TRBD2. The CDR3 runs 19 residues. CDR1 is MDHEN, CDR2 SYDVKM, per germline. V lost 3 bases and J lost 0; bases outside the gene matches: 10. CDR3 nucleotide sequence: TGTGCCAGCAGTTTTTCGAGGCTAGCGGGAGGGATTAGCACAGATACGCAGTATTTT. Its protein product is CASSFSRLAGGISTDTQYF.

The CDR3 nucleotides read TGTGCCAGCAGTTACCGGACTAGCGGGAGTAGGTACGAGCAGTACTTC. Its protein product is CASSYRTSGSRYEQYF. The rearrangement links TRBV6-2 or TRBV6-3 to TRBJ2-7, with 13 bases matching TRBD2. The CDR3 is 16 amino acids. Germline V gives CDR1 MNHEY, CDR2 SVGEGT. J was trimmed by 4 bases and V by 2 bases; bases with no gene match: 5.

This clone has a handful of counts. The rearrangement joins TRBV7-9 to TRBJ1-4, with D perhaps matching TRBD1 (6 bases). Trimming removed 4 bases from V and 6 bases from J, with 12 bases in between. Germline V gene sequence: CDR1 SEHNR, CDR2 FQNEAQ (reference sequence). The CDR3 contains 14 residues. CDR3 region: CASSSGRGYEKLFF. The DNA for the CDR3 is TGTGCCAGCAGCTCGGGGAGGGGGTATGAAAAACTGTTTTTT.

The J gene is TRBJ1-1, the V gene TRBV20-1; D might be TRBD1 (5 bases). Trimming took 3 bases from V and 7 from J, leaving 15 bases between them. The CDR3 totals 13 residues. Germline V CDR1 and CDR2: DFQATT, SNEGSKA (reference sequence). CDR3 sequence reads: CSASQGLLIEAFF. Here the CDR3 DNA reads TGCAGTGCTAGTCAGGGACTCCTGATTGAAGCTTTCTTT.

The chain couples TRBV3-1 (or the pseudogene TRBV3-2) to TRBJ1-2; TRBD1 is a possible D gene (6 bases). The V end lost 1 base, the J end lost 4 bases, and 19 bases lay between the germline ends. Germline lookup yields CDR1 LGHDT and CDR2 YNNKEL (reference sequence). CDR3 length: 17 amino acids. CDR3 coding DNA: TGTGCCAGCAGCCAAGCGATCCCGGGACAAGAATTCTATGGCTACACCTTC. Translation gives CASSQAIPGQEFYGYTF.